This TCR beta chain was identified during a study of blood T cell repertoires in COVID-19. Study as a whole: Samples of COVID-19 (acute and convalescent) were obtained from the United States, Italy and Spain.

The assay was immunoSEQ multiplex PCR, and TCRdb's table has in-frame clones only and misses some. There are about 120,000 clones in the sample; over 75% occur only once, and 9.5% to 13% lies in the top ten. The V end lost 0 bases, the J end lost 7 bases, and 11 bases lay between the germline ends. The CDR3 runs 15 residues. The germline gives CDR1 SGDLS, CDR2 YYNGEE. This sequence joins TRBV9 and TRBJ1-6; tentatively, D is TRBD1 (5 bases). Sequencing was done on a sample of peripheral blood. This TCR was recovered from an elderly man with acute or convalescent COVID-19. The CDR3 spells CASSVVEEGNSPLHF. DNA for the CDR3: TGTGCCAGCAGCGTAGTCGAGGAGGGGAATTCACCCCTCCACTTT.